Described below is a single T cell receptor beta chain sequence and its context. The antigen remains unidentified. The donors (healthy individuals) were bone marrow donors. Donors likely had unrecorded immune exposures despite being nominally healthy when sampled. This sample stems from a study of cytomegalovirus exposure and HLA in healthy donors. General observations from the study: The availability of immune exposure information extended only to CMV serostatus.

The study ran its PCR with 60 Vbeta and 13 Jbeta primers. Authors' analysis steps: A later analysis tallied 80 million to 100 million unique TCR beta chains, about 11 million of them shared. Generated by immunoSEQ multiplex PCR, the TCRdb table keeps only in-frame clones and is missing some. V, J and clone size were drawn from that table, and D and trimming were deduced from the DNA. The repertoire holds around 140,000 clones, with roughly 71% as singletons. Germline CDR1 GTSNPN, CDR2 SVGIG (reference sequence). The V and J ends lost 0 bases and 4 bases respectively, with 10 bases between them. The CDR3 loop spans 14 amino acids.

Sequenced input: PBMCs. The source of this sequence is a young man in good health and CMV-seronegative. The gene calls are TRBV30 and TRBJ1-3; tentative D call: TRBD1 (6 bases). The CDR3 is CAWSVRGNGNTIYF. DNA of the CDR3: TGTGCCTGGAGTGTGAGGGGGAACGGAAACACCATATATTTT. Variable domain in full (rest from reference TRBV30 and TRBJ1-3): SQTIHQWPATLVQPVGSPLSLECTVEGTSNPNLYWYRQAAGRGLQLLFYSVGIGQISSEVPQNLSASRPQDRQFILSSKKLLLSDSGFYLCAWSVRGNGNTIYFGEGSWLTVV.